This is a list of T cell receptor beta chains from one sample in a study of blood T cell repertoires in COVID-19. Generated by immunoSEQ multiplex PCR, the TCRdb table keeps only in-frame clones and is missing some. The sample holds 200,000 to 300,000 clones, roughly 86% seen once. The sequencing sample was made of peripheral blood. Source of these receptors: a woman between 50 and 59 years old with acute or convalescent COVID-19. The CDR3 runs from the conserved cysteine through the conserved F or W. A D gene is named only where the DNA matches it firmly. A row's size may be missing; if present it is once, few, many or a size class.

v_call	clone_size	d_call	j_call	cdr3_aa	cdr3_nt
TRBV18	NA	TRBD1	TRBJ2-7	CASSPNRGGDEQYF	TGTGCCAGCTCACCAAACAGGGGTGGCGACGAGCAGTACTTC
TRBV7-3	NA	NA	TRBJ1-1	CASSLHRNTEAFF	TGTGCCAGCAGCTTACACAGAAACACTGAAGCTTTCTTT
TRBV5-5	once	TRBD1	TRBJ1-1	CASSSDPWTGGSEAFF	TGTGCCAGCAGCTCCGACCCCTGGACAGGGGGCTCTGAAGCTTTCTTT
TRBV7-6	NA	TRBD2	TRBJ2-1	CASSSGLSYNEQFF	TGTGCCAGCAGCTCGGGACTATCCTACAATGAGCAGTTCTTC
TRBV7-9	NA	TRBD1	TRBJ1-4	CASSPNTGESNEKLFF	TGTGCCAGCAGCCCAAACACAGGGGAAAGTAATGAAAAACTGTTTTTT
TRBV18	few	NA	TRBJ2-7	CASSPTRGRGAEQYF	TGTGCCAGCTCACCGACTAGGGGCAGGGGGGCCGAGCAGTACTTC
TRBV7-2	NA	TRBD1	TRBJ2-3	CASSFVQGADTQYF	TGTGCCAGCAGCTTCGTCCAGGGGGCGGATACGCAGTATTTT
TRBV18	NA	TRBD2	TRBJ2-1	CASSPTLAGGLNEQFF	TGTGCCAGCTCCCCAACACTAGCGGGAGGACTCAATGAGCAGTTCTTC
TRBV9	NA	NA	TRBJ2-1	CASSVRPIRGGGSYNEQFF	TGTGCCAGCAGCGTGAGACCCATCAGGGGCGGGGGCTCCTACAATGAGCAGTTCTTC
TRBV6-5	NA	NA	TRBJ2-1	CASSLSSGNEQFF	TGTGCCAGCAGCCTTAGTAGCGGCAATGAGCAGTTCTTC
TRBV24-1	NA	TRBD2	TRBJ2-3	CATSGGTSGGSTDTQYF	TGTGCCACCAGTGGAGGGACTAGCGGGGGGAGCACAGATACGCAGTATTTT
TRBV11-2	NA	NA	TRBJ1-1	CASGYLGMNTEAFF	TGTGCCAGCGGGTACCTAGGAATGAACACTGAAGCTTTCTTT
TRBV5-1	NA	TRBD2	TRBJ2-7	CASSPRTSGFYEQYF	TGCGCCAGCAGCCCTAGGACTAGCGGGTTCTACGAGCAGTACTTC
TRBV18	NA	NA	TRBJ2-3	CASSPPTGFTDTQYF	TGTGCCAGCTCACCACCCACAGGATTCACAGATACGCAGTATTTT
TRBV12-3/TRBV12-4	once	NA	TRBJ1-1	CASRLDSVAEAFF	TGTGCCAGCAGGCTGGACAGTGTCGCTGAAGCTTTCTTT
TRBV19	NA	TRBD1	TRBJ1-4	CAARDRAEKLFF	TGTGCCGCCCGGGACAGGGCTGAAAAACTGTTTTTT
TRBV7-2	NA	TRBD1	TRBJ2-5	CASSPPGQGGRTQYF	TGTGCCAGCAGCCCCCCGGGACAGGGGGGGAGGACCCAGTACTTC